These 5 T cell receptor beta chains were all obtained from the same sample, sequenced in a study of cytomegalovirus exposure and HLA in healthy donors. Vbeta (60) and Jbeta (13) primers were used in the PCR. Using immunoSEQ multiplex PCR, the repertoire was profiled, and TCRdb retains in-frame clones only, with some absent. The sample consists of about 160,000 clones, 82% of them appearing once. The sequencing input was PBMCs. The origin of the receptors is a girl aged 2 to 9 in good health and CMV-seropositive.

This chain connects TRBV28 to TRBJ1-3; no clear D gene. This CDR3 comprises 15 residues. Trimming removed 3 bases at V and 0 bases at J, with 9 bases between. The V gene's germline CDR1 is MDHEN and CDR2 SYDVKM. Written as DNA, the CDR3 is TGTGCCAGCAGTTTTGAGATCTTCTCTGGAAACACCATATATTTT. Protein product: CASSFEIFSGNTIYF.

This chain uses TRBV29-1 with TRBJ2-1; D is possibly TRBD2 (6 bases). Trimming took 3 bases from V and 5 from J, leaving 14 bases between them. Germline-derived CDR1 and CDR2 are SQVTM and ANQGSEA. This CDR3 is built from 14 residues. The CDR3 nucleotides read TGCAGCGTTGACAAGGCGGGAAGCCACAATGAGCAGTTCTTC. Translating it yields CSVDKAGSHNEQFF.

The chain employs TRBV6-5 and TRBJ1-2; the D gene is possibly TRBD1 (5 bases). V lost 4 bases and J lost 8, with 11 bases in between. Germline values: CDR1 MNHEY, CDR2 SVGAGI. The CDR3 has 12 residues. The CDR3 DNA follows: TGTGCCAGCAGTTGGGACGGGAGCGGCTACACCTTC. This gives the protein CASSWDGSGYTF.

V gene TRBV4-1 combines with J gene TRBJ2-7; 8 bases are a match to TRBD2. V trimming: 4 bases; J trimming: 2 bases; junction bases outside the gene matches: 4. Germline CDR1 MGHRA, CDR2 YSYEKL. CDR3 length equals 14 residues. The DNA for the CDR3 is TGCGCCAGCAGCCCGAGCGGGAGAGCCTACGAGCAGTACTTC. It translates to CASSPSGRAYEQYF.

The gene calls are TRBV5-1 and TRBJ2-3; no clear D. The V end was cut by 5 bases, the J end by 0 bases, with 10 bases between. The V gene's germline CDR1 is SGHRS and CDR2 YFSETQ. The CDR3 is 14 residues long. Here the CDR3 DNA reads TGCGCCAGCAGTCCTTTAATTAGCACAGATACGCAGTATTTT. Its translation is CASSPLISTDTQYF.